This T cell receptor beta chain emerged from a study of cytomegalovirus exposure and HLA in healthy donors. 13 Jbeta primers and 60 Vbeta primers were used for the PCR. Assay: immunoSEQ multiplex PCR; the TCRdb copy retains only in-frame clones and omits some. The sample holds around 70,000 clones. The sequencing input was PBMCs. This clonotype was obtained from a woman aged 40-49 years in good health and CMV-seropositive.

DNA of the CDR3: TGTGCCAGCAGCCCCTCGACAGGACTTCCTGGAAACACCATATATTTT. Amino acid sequence: CASSPSTGLPGNTIYF. The J gene is TRBJ1-3, the V gene TRBV13, with TRBD1 as a possible D gene (6 bases). The CDR3 spans 16 residues. The germline CDR1 and CDR2 sequences are PRHDT and FYEKMQ (reference sequence). V shed 5 bases and J shed 2 bases, with 16 bases lying between them. Based on the CDR3 plus reference TRBV13 and TRBJ1-3, the full variable domain is AAGVIQSPRHLIKEKRETATLKCYPIPRHDTVYWYQQGPGQDPQFLISFYEKMQSDKGSIPDRFSAQQFSDYHSELNMSSLELGDSALYFCASSPSTGLPGNTIYFGEGSWLTVV.